These 16 T cell receptor beta chains originate from one sample sequenced in a study of response to subunit inactivated influenza vaccine. TCRdb passed the RT-PCR reads through MiXCR, listing each CDR3 protein once. Of 400,000 to 650,000 distinct CDR3 sequences in the sample, more than 7% are singletons; the top ten hold around 13%. This specimen was PBMCs from blood, taken around 25 months after vaccination. These receptors were collected from a man aged 50 to 69 who received an inactivated influenza vaccine.

The gene calls are TRBV7-9 and TRBJ2-7, with 7 bases fitting TRBD2. Unmatched junction bases numbered 11, after V lost 2 bases and J lost 4 bases. Germline V gene lookup returns CDR1 SEHNR and CDR2 FQNEAQ (reference sequence). This CDR3 region has 16 residues. This chain's CDR3 is CASSLWEGIEMYEQYF. The CDR3 nucleotides read TGTGCCAGCAGCTTATGGGAGGGAATCGAGATGTACGAGCAGTACTTC.

CDR3 nucleotide sequence: TGTGCCAGCAGCATTGGGACAGGGACTAACTATGGCTACACCTTC. Encoded protein: CASSIGTGTNYGYTF. V and J are TRBV7-6 and TRBJ1-2, with 9 bases lining up with TRBD1. Germline-derived CDR1 and CDR2 are SGHVS and FNYEAQ. This CDR3 region has 15 residues. J was trimmed by 0 bases and V by 5 bases; bases with no gene match: 4.

V gene TRBV6-1 combines with J gene TRBJ1-2; 9 bases agree with TRBD1. CDR1 is MNHNS and CDR2 is SASEGT in the germline V gene. Trimming took 7 bases from V and 5 from J; bases not matched to a gene: 5. The CDR3 runs 13 residues. The CDR3 here is CASKRGQGYGYTF. CDR3 DNA sequence: TGTGCCAGCAAACGCGGACAGGGGTATGGCTACACCTTC.

This clonotype came up a few times. The V and J genes are TRBV20-1 and TRBJ2-1, with D perhaps assigned TRBD1 or TRBD2 (5 bases each). There are 13 residues in the CDR3. Germline CDR1 is DFQATT and CDR2 is SNEGSKA (reference sequence). With 7 bases removed from V and 6 bases from J, the gap between germline ends came to 16 bases. Here the CDR3 reads CSVNRDASNEQFF. In nucleotides, the CDR3 is TGCAGTGTAAACCGGGACGCTTCCAATGAGCAGTTCTTC.

Notes on this clonotype: One base away lies a much larger clone, so this may be a sequencing read error. This sequence joins TRBV19 and TRBJ2-1; TRBD2 is a possible D gene (6 bases). The CDR3 covers 14 residues. Between the trimmed V and J ends, which lost 3 bases and 6 bases, there was a span of 12 bases. Germline values: CDR1 LNHDA, CDR2 SQIVND (reference sequence). This CDR3 reads CASSIKGGTNEQFF. DNA of the CDR3: TGTGCCAGTAGTATTAAGGGAGGCACCAATGAGCAGTTCTTC.

This clonotype was seen a handful of times. This chain uses TRBV9 with TRBJ1-6; no definite D call. V was pared by 0 bases and J by 5 bases, with 9 bases between. CDR1 is SGDLS, CDR2 YYNGEE, per germline. There are 15 residues in the CDR3. The CDR3 sequence: CASSVEDLNNSPLHF. The CDR3 DNA is TGTGCCAGCAGCGTAGAGGACCTTAATAATTCACCCCTCCACTTT. Supplemented by reference TRBV9 and TRBJ1-6, the full variable domain reads DSGVTQTPKHLITATGQRVTLRCSPRSGDLSVYWYQQSLDQGLQFLIQYYNGEERAKGNILERFSAQQFPDLHSELNLSSLELGDSALYFCASSVEDLNNSPLHFGNGTRLTVT.

This chain uses TRBV7-8 with TRBJ2-3; perhaps TRBD2 as D (6 bases). Per germline, CDR1 SGHVS and CDR2 FQNEAQ. The CDR3 is made up of 15 amino acids. V was cut by 5 bases and J by 4 bases, with 16 bases left in between. The CDR3 DNA reads TGTGCCAGCAGCCCAAGGGGCGAGCGGGCAGATACGCAGTATTTT. Its translation is CASSPRGERADTQYF.

This clonotype was detected ten times or more. The chain uses TRBV4-3 and TRBJ2-7; D gene ambiguous. In germline, CDR1 is LGHNA, CDR2 YSLEER. V was trimmed by 0 bases and J by 3 bases, leaving 9 bases between them. The CDR3 length is 14 residues. CDR3 nucleotides: TGCGCCAGCAGCCAAGATGTCGGAAGCTACGAGCAGTACTTC. Translation: CASSQDVGSYEQYF.

This clonotype was picked up many times. The chain carries TRBV7-9 and TRBJ1-2, with D perhaps matching TRBD1 (5 bases). Germline values: CDR1 SEHNR, CDR2 FQNEAQ (reference sequence). The CDR3 extends over 13 amino acids. The V gene lost 5 bases and the J gene lost 12 bases, with 19 bases spanning the gap. CDR3 in amino acids: CASSPLATASHTF. CDR3 in DNA: TGTGCCAGCAGCCCCTTGGCGACAGCTAGTCACACCTTC.

The genes are TRBV19 and TRBJ2-1; D might be TRBD1 (5 bases). Germline CDR1 is LNHDA and CDR2 is SQIVND (reference sequence). Trimming took off 2 bases at V and 9 bases at J, with 11 bases between the two ends. The CDR3 has 13 residues. CDR3 bases: TGTGCCAGTAGTATAAAAGGGGTGTCTGAGCAGTTCTTC. It yields the protein CASSIKGVSEQFF.

For the CDR3, the DNA is TGTGCCAGCATGGGGGGCCCCGGGGAGCTGTTTTTT. Residues: CASMGGPGELFF. The chain joins TRBV12-3 or TRBV12-4 to TRBJ2-2, with D possibly called TRBD1 or TRBD2 (6 bases each). Trimming left V 7 bases short and J 6 bases short, with 9 bases between. The CDR3 contains 12 residues.

This clonotype has a handful of counts. The rearrangement uses TRBV29-1 and TRBJ2-5, with TRBD2 matching 7 bases. The junction had 16 bases not matched to a gene; V was cut back by 8 bases and J by 1 base. The CDR3 has 16 amino acids. Germline assignment: CDR1 SQVTM and CDR2 ANQGSEA. The CDR3 DNA sequence: TGCAGCATTATCCCCCCCCGAGGCGGGGGCCAAGAGACCCAGTACTTC. It encodes CSIIPPRGGGQETQYF.

This clonotype was detected only a few times. The chain combines TRBV3-1 with TRBJ1-1; D ambiguous. The CDR3 extends over 15 amino acids. V lost 4 bases, J lost 1 base, and 13 bases lay in between. The germline CDR1 and CDR2 sequences are LGHDT and YNNKEL (reference sequence). The CDR3 nucleotides read TGTGCCAGCAGCCGGCGTCCGGGTGGGAACACTGAAGCTTTCTTT. Translated, it gives CASSRRPGGNTEAFF. The entire variable domain, with the rest obtained from reference TRBV3-1 and TRBJ1-1, is as follows: DTAVSQTPKYLVTQMGNDKSIKCEQNLGHDTMYWYKQDSKKFLKIMFSYNNKELIINETVPNRFSPKSPDKAHLNLHINSLELGDSAVYFCASSRRPGGNTEAFFGQGTRLTVV.

This clonotype was detected ten times or more. This sequence joins TRBV19 and TRBJ1-1, with D unresolved. Trimming removed 3 bases from V and 1 base from J, with 9 bases in between. Germline lookup yields CDR1 LNHDA and CDR2 SQIVND (reference sequence). This CDR3 has 14 residues. The CDR3 is CASSMAGGNTEAFF. In DNA form, the CDR3 reads TGTGCCAGTAGTATGGCCGGAGGGAACACTGAAGCTTTCTTT. The full variable domain, in which reference TRBV19 and TRBJ1-1 provide the parts outside the CDR3, is DGGITQSPKYLFRKEGQNVTLSCEQNLNHDAMYWYRQDPGQGLRLIYYSQIVNDFQKGDIAEGYSVSREKKESFPLTVTSAQKNPTAFYLCASSMAGGNTEAFFGQGTRLTVV.

This clonotype has at least ten counts. The chain joins TRBV20-1 to TRBJ2-3; maybe TRBD2 (5 bases). Per germline, CDR1 DFQATT and CDR2 SNEGSKA (reference sequence). This CDR3 contains 14 residues. V gave up 3 bases and J gave up 0 bases, with 10 bases separating them. CDR3 nucleotide sequence: TGCAGTGCTAGGTGGGAGCGGAGCACAGATACGCAGTATTTT. This gives the protein CSARWERSTDTQYF.

The rearrangement uses TRBV7-8 and TRBJ2-3; D may be TRBD1 (6 bases). Germline-derived CDR1 and CDR2 are SGHVS and FQNEAQ. There are 14 residues in the CDR3. The V gene lost 5 bases and the J gene lost 4 bases, with 13 bases spanning the gap. The CDR3 sequence is CASSPRQDPDTQYF. The CDR3 region has the DNA TGTGCCAGCAGCCCCCGACAGGACCCAGATACGCAGTATTTT.